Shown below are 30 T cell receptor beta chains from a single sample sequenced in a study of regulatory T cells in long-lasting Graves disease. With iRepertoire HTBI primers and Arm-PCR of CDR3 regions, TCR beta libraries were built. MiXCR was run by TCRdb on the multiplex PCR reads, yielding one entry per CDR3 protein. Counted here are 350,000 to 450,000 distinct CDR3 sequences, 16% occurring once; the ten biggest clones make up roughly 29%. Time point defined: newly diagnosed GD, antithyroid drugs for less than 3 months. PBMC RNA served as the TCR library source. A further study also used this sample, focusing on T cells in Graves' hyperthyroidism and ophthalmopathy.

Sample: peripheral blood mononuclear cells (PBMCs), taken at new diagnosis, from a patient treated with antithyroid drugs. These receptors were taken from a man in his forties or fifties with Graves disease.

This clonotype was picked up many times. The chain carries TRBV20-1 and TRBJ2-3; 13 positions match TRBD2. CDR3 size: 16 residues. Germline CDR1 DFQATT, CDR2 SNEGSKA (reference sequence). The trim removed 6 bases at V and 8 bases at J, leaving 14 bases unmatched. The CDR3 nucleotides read TGCAGTGCCATGTCACGACTAGCGGGGGGTTTCGGTACGCAGTATTTT. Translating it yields CSAMSRLAGGFGTQYF.

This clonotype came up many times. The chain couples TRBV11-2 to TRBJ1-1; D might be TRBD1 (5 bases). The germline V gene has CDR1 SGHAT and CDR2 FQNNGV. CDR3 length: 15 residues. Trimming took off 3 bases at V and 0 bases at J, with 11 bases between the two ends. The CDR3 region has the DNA TGTGCCAGCAGCTTGAGGGCAGGGATGAACACTGAAGCTTTCTTT. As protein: CASSLRAGMNTEAFF.

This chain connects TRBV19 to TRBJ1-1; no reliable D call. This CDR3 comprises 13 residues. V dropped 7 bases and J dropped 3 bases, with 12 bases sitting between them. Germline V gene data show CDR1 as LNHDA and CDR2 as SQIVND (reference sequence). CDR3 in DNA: TGTGCCAGTACCGAAAGGACCCACACTGAAGCTTTCTTT. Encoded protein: CASTERTHTEAFF.

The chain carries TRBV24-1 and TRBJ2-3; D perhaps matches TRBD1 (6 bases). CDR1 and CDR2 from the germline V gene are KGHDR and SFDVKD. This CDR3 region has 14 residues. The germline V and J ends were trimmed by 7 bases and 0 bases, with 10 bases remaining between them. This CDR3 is CATRDRTSTDTQYF. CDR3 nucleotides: TGTGCCACCAGAGACAGGACTAGCACAGATACGCAGTATTTT.

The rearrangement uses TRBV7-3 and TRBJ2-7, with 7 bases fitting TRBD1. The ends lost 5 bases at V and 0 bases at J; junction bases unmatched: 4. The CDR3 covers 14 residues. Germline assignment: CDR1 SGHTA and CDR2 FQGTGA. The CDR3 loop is CASSKDRNSYEQYF. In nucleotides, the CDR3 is TGTGCCAGCAGCAAGGACAGGAACTCCTACGAGCAGTACTTC.

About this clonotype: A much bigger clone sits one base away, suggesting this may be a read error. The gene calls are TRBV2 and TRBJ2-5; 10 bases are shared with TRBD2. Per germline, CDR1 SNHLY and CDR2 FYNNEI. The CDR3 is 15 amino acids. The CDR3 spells CASSIAGGLQETRYF. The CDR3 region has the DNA TGTGCCAGCAGTATAGCGGGGGGTCTCCAAGAGACCCGGTACTTC.

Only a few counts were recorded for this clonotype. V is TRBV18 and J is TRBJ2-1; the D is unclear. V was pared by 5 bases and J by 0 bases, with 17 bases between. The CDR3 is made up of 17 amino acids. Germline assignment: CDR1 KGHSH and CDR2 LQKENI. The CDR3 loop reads CASSYYEVWSSYNEQFF. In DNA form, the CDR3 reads TGTGCCAGCTCATACTACGAGGTCTGGAGCTCCTACAATGAGCAGTTCTTC.

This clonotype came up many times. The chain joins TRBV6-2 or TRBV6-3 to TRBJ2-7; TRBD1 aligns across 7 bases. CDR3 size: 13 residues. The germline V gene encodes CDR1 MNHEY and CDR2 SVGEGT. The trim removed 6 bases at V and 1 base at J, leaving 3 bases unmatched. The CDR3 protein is CASRPTGSYEQYF. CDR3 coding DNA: TGTGCCAGCAGGCCGACAGGGTCCTACGAGCAGTACTTC.

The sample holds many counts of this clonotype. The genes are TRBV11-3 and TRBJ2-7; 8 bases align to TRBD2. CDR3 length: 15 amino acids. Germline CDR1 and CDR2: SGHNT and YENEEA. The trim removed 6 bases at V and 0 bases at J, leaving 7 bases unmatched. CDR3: CASSSLAGNSYEQYF. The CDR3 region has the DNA TGTGCCAGCAGTTCTTTAGCGGGGAACTCCTACGAGCAGTACTTC. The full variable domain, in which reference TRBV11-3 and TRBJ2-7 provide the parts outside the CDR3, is EAGVVQSPRYKIIEKKQPVAFWCNPISGHNTLYWYLQNLGQGPELLIRYENEEAVDDSQLPKDRFSAERLKGVDSTLKIQPAELGDSAVYLCASSSLAGNSYEQYFGPGTRLTVT.

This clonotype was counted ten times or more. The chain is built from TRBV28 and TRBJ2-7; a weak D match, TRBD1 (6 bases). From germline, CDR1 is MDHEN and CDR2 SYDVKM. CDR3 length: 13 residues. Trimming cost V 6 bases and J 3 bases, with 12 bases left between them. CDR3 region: CASSQGQYYEQYF. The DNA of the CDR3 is TGTGCCAGCAGCCAAGGACAGTACTACGAGCAGTACTTC.

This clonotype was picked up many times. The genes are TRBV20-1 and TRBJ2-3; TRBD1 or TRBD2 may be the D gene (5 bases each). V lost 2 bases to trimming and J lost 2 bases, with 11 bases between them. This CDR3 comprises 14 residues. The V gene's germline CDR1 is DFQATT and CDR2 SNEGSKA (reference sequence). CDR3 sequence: CSARWGTLTDTQYF. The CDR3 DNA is TGCAGTGCTAGATGGGGGACCCTCACAGATACGCAGTATTTT.

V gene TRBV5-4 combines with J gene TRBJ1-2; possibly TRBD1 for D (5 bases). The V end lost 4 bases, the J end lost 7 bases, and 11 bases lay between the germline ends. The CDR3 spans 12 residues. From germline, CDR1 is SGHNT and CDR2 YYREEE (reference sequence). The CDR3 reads CASSVRAGGYTF. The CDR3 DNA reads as TGTGCCAGCAGCGTCAGGGCTGGTGGCTACACCTTC.

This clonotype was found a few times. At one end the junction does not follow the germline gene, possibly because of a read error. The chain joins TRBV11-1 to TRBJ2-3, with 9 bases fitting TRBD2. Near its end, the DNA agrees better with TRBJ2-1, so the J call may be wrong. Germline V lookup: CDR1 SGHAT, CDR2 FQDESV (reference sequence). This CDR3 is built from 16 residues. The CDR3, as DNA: TGCGCCAGCAGCTTCAGCGCGGGGGGGCGATATAATGAGCAGTTCTTC. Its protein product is CASSFSAGGRYNEQFF.

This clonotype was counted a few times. The CDR3 DNA is TGTGCCAGCAGCCAAGATGAAACGGAAAGCCTCTACGAGCAGTACTTC. Its protein product is CASSQDETESLYEQYF. The J gene is TRBJ2-7, the V gene TRBV4-2, with no clear D. CDR1 LGHNA and CDR2 YNFKEQ come from the germline V gene. Trimming cost V 0 bases and J 3 bases, with 15 bases left between them. The CDR3 runs to 16 residues.

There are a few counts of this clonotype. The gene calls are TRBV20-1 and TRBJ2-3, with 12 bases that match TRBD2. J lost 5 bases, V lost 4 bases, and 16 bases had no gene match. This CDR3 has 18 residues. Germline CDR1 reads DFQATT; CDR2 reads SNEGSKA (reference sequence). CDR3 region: CSAISSGGARGPLDTQYF. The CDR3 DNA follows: TGCAGTGCTATCTCTAGCGGGGGGGCCAGAGGACCCCTAGATACGCAGTATTTT.

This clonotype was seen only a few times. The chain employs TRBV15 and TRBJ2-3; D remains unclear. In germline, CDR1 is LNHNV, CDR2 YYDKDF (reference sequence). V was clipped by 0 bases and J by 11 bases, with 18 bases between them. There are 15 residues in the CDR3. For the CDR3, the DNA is TGTGCCACCAGCAGAGATCCCGGACGTATGAATGAGCAGTATTTT. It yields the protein CATSRDPGRMNEQYF.

CDR3 coding DNA: TGTGCCACCAGTGACCCATGGACAGGCAATGGCTACACCTTC. This translates into CATSDPWTGNGYTF. The rearrangement joins TRBV24-1 to TRBJ1-2, with TRBD1 matching over 7 bases. CDR1 is KGHDR, CDR2 SFDVKD, per germline. The CDR3 totals 14 residues. V trimming: 4 bases; J trimming: 6 bases; junction bases outside the gene matches: 7.

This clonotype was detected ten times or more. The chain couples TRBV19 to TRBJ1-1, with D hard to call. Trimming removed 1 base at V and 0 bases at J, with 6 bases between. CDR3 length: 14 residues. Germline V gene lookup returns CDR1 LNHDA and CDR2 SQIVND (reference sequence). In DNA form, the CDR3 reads TGTGCCAGTAGTATAGTCGGGGTGAACACTGAAGCTTTCTTT. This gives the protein CASSIVGVNTEAFF.

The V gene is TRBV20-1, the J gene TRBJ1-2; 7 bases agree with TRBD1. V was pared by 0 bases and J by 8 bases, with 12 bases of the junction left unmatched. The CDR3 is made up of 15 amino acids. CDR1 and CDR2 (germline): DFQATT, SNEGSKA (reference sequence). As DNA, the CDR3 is TGCAGTGCTAGAGAGAGACAGGGAGGGGCAGGCGGCTACACCTTC. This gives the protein CSARERQGGAGGYTF.

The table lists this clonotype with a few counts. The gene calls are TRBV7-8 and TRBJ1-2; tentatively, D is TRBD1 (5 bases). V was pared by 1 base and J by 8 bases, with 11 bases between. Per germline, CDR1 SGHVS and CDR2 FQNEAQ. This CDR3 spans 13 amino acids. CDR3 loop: CASSLVLQGGYTF. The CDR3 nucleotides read TGTGCCAGCAGCTTAGTGTTGCAGGGAGGCTACACCTTC.

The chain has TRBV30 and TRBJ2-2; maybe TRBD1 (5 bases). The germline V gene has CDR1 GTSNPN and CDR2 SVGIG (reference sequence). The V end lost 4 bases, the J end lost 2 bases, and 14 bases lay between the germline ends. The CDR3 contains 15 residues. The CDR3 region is CAWIGHPFNTGELFF. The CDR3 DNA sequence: TGTGCCTGGATTGGACATCCATTTAACACCGGGGAGCTGTTTTTT.

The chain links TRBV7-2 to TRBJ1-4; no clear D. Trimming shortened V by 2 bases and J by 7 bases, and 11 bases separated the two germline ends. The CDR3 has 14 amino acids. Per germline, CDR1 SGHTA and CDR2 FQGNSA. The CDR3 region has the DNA TGTGCCAGCAGCTTATTTGACAACGGTGAAAAACTGTTTTTT. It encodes CASSLFDNGEKLFF.

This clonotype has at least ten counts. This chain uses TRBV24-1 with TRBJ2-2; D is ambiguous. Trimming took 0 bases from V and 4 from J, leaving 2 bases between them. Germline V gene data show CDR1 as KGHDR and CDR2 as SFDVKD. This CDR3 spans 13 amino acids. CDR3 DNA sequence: TGTGCCACCAGTGATTTGGTCACCGGGGAGCTGTTTTTT. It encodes CATSDLVTGELFF.

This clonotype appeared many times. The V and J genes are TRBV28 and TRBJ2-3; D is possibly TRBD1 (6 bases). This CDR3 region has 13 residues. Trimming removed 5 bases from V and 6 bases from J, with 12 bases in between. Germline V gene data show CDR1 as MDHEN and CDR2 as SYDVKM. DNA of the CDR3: TGTGCCAGCAGTACAGGGAACATGGATACGCAGTATTTT. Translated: CASSTGNMDTQYF.

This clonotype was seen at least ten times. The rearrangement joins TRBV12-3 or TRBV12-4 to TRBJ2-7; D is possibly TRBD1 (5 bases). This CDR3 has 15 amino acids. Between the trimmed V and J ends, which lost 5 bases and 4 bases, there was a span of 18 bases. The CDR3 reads CASSPYLGAQYEQYF. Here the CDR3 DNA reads TGTGCCAGCAGTCCCTACTTAGGGGCTCAATACGAGCAGTACTTC.

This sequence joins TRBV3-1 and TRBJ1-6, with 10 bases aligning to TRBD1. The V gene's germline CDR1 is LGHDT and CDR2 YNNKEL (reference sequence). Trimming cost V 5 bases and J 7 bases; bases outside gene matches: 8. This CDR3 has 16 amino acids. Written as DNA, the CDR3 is TGTGCCAGCAGCGAATACAGACAGGGGGCAAATTCACCCCTCCACTTT. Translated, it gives CASSEYRQGANSPLHF.

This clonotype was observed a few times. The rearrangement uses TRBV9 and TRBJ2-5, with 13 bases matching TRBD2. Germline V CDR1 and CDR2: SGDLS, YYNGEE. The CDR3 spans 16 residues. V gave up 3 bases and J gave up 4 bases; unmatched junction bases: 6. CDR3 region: CASSAQGLAGRETQYF. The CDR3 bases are TGTGCCAGCAGCGCCCAGGGACTAGCGGGGCGAGAGACCCAGTACTTC. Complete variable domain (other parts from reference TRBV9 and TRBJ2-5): DSGVTQTPKHLITATGQRVTLRCSPRSGDLSVYWYQQSLDQGLQFLIQYYNGEERAKGNILERFSAQQFPDLHSELNLSSLELGDSALYFCASSAQGLAGRETQYFGPGTRLLVL.

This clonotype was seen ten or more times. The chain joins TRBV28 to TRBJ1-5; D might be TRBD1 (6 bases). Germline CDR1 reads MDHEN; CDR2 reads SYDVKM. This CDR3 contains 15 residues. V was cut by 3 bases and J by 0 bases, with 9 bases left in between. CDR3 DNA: TGTGCCAGCAGTTTGAGGGGGAATAGCAATCAGCCCCAGCATTTT. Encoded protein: CASSLRGNSNQPQHF.

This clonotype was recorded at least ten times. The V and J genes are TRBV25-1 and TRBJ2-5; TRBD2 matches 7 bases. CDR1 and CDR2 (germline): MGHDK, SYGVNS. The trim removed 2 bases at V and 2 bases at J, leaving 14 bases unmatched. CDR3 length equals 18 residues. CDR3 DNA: TGTGCCAGCAGTGAAGGTAGCACGGCACTGCGGGGGCAAGAGACCCAGTACTTC. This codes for CASSEGSTALRGQETQYF.

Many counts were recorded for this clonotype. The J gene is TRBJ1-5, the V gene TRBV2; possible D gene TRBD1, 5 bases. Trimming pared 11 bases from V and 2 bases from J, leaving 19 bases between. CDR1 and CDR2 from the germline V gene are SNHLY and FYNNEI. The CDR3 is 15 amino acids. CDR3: CARNPRGRGNQPQHF. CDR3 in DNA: TGTGCCCGCAACCCCCGGGGACGCGGCAATCAGCCCCAGCATTTT.